Sequencing of this T cell receptor (beta chain) was carried out in a study of blood T cell repertoires in COVID-19. With 0 bases removed from V and 3 bases from J, the gap between germline ends came to 6 bases. The CDR3 contains 13 residues. The V gene's germline CDR1 is KGHSH and CDR2 LQKENI. Assay: immunoSEQ multiplex PCR; the TCRdb copy retains only in-frame clones and omits some. The sample carries about 190,000 clones, 70% to 85% recorded once. This TCR derives from a woman in her 30s who had recovered from COVID-19. The chain is built from TRBV18 and TRBJ2-7; possibly TRBD2 for D (5 bases). Sample: PBMCs or T cells enriched from blood (not recorded which). The CDR3: CASSPPGGYEQYF. CDR3 DNA sequence: TGTGCCAGCTCACCACCAGGAGGCTACGAGCAGTACTTC.